The clone carrying this T cell receptor beta chain occurred once. The target antigen is unknown. Primers for the PCR totalled 60 Vbeta and 13 Jbeta. Clones were read by immunoSEQ multiplex PCR, and TCRdb kept only the in-frame ones, dropping some. Among about 130,000 clones listed, roughly 80% were seen once. Trimming left V 5 bases short and J 13 bases short, with 17 bases between. The CDR3 is made up of 13 amino acids. CDR1 and CDR2 (germline): MDHEN, SYDVKM. This sample is drawn from a study of cytomegalovirus exposure and HLA in healthy donors. Notes on the study in general: Follow-up analysis found HLA locus-dependent TCR association rates, highest for DRB1 and lowest for HLA-C. From TCR beta sequences, most subjects' HLA-A and HLA-B alleles were reportedly predicted accurately. A prior analysis recorded that most TCR beta V segments were productive about 87% or about 30% of the time.

The sequence was collected from a man aged 25 to 40 in good health and CMV-seropositive. V and J are TRBV28 and TRBJ2-2, with D possibly TRBD1 on 5 matching bases. Material: PBMCs. The CDR3 nucleotides are TGTGCCAGCAGTCTCACTCGGCAGGGTGTGCTGTTTTTT. Translating it yields CASSLTRQGVLFF.